A single T cell receptor (beta chain) is shown here with its context. This clonotype was seen many times. This clone's antigen is unknown. No base-level quality is on record; no much larger clone is a single base apart. Every patient had bone marrow sampled at the time of active disease. Bone marrow mononuclear cells were isolated by Ficoll-Hypaque density gradient centrifugation. Myeloma plasma cells were removed and CD138-negative cells were collected by negative selection after labeling with CD138 magnetic microbeads on a MACS separator. Flow cytometry on an Attune NxT with CD138 antibodies was used to check the purity of the isolated cells. Total RNA was extracted with TRIzol reagent and quantified with a NanoDrop spectrophotometer. For each patient, paired RNA-seq and IR-seq were run on the CD138-negative bone marrow sample from that patient. There are 18 amino acids in the CDR3, from cysteine to phenylalanine inclusive. Only the CDR3 portion is preserved as DNA: 54 bases, with reading frame beginning at the first base. Unmatched junction bases come to 19, with V trimmed by 0 bases and J by 9 bases. As encoded in the germline V gene (reference sequence), CDR1 is DFQATT while CDR2 is SNEGSKA.

This sample was taken from a study of read filtering for tumor transcriptome and immune sequencing (TCRdb year 2020). Context from the whole study: The cohort was composed of 17 to 20 male and 14 female patients, with a mean age of approximately 62 years and an age range of roughly 40 to 90. Whole-transcriptome libraries were prepared with the TruSeq RNA Access Library Prep Kit after DNase treatment. One main goal was a read-filtering strategy for immune repertoire data, in particular deciding whether clonotypes backed by only one read should be removed. TCR repertoires obtained by targeted immune repertoire sequencing and by bulk whole-transcriptome sequencing performed on the same bone marrow samples were compared. By revised international staging, eight or nine patients were R-ISS I, some 17 were R-ISS II and over 5 were R-ISS III. Per sample, about 3.5 to 10.27 million TCR-region mapped reads were obtained with IR-seq, compared with only roughly 85 to 1,300 with RNA-seq.

TCR libraries were constructed from approximately 360 ng RNA using the Immunoverse kit, and molecular barcoded adaptors covering alpha/delta and beta/gamma chains were employed. TCR library preparation used the same RNA that was used for transcriptome sequencing. An Illumina HiSeq 4000 with 2 x 150 cycles was used to sequence the TCR libraries. On the study's bioinformatics: With MiXCR, TCR reads were aligned to human V, D, J and C references and assembled into CDR3 clonotypes, with quality filtering and error correction included. The tcR package in R was used for analysis of clonotype counts and gene usage diversity. Raw mapping reads were checked after the RNA-seq reads had been mapped by STAR aligner version 2.5.3a onto the human GRCh37 genome. To test the effect of sequencing depth on detected clonotypes, IR-seq fastq files were randomly downsampled using Seqtk 1.3. TCRdb reprocessed the public reads (quality trimming at Q25 with fastp, clone calling with MiXCR) and kept in-frame beta chains. Identical CDR3 protein sequences are pooled into one entry, listed with their most common genes and DNA. TCRdb's processing, not the study's, gives the V and J calls here. This sample comprises 100,000 to 150,000 distinct CDR3 sequences, around 14% of them detected only once. The ten largest clonotypes hold about 7.7% of the sample.

Results and caveats for the whole study, not just this receptor: Removing single-read clonotypes increased the correlation between IR-seq and RNA-seq shared clonotype proportions. The sorted CD138-negative fraction was composed of a mixed bone marrow immune population rather than of purified T cells. In IR-seq, single-read clonotypes were roughly 86% of clonotypes but 3.5% to 4% of total reads; in RNA-seq they were approximately 73% of clonotypes and 35% to 50% of reads. Clonotypes were captured by IR-seq at much higher depth and more reliably than by RNA-seq, and smaller IR-seq throughput was sufficient for identification of most shared clonotypes.

The sample consisted of a population of CD138-negative cells sorted from bone marrow. What the cell subset or site label conveys for this sample: bone marrow mononuclear cells depleted of CD138+ plasma/myeloma cells by negative magnetic selection. This TCR was recovered from a donor aged 40 or over with multiple myeloma. The receptor chain draws on TRBV20-1 and TRBJ2-1, with 8 junctional bases fitting TRBD2. The bases read TGCAGTGCTAGAGATCCTCCCCGGGCAGCGGGAGAGAGGGGTGAGCAGTTCTTC. The encoded protein is CSARDPPRAAGERGEQFF.